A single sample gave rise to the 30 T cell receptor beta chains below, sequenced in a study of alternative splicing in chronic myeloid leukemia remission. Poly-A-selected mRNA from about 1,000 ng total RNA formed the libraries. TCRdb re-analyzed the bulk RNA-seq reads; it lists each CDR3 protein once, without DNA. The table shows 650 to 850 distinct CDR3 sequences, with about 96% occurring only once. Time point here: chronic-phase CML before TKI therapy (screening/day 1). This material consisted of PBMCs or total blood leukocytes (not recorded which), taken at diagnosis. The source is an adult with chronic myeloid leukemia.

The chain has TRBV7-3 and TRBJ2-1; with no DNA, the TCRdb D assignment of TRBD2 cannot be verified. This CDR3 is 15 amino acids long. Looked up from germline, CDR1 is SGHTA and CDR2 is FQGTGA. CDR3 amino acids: CASSLGRESYNEQFF.

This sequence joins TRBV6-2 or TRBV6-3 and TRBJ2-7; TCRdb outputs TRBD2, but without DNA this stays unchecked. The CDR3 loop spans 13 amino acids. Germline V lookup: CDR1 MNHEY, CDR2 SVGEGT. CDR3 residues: CASRRTGAYEQYF.

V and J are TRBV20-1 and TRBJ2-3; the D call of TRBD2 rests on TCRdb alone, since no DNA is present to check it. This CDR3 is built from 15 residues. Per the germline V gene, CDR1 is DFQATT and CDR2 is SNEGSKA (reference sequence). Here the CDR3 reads CSARLILAGTDTQYF.

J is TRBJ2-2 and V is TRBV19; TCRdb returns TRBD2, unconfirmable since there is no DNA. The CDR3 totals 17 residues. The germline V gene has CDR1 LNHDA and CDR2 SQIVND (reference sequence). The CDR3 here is CASSVVSGTENTGELFF.

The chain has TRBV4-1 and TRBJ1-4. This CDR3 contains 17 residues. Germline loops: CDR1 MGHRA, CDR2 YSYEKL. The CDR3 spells CASSQDSAGGVDEKLFF.

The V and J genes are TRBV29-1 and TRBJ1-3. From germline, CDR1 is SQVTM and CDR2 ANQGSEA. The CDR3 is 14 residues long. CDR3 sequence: CSVRTPRTGNTIYF. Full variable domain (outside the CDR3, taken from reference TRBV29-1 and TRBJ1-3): SAVISQKPSRDICQRGTSLTIQCQVDSQVTMMFWYRQQPGQSLTLIATANQGSEATYESGFVIDKFPISRPNLTFSTLTVSNMSPEDSSIYLCSVRTPRTGNTIYFGEGSWLTVV.

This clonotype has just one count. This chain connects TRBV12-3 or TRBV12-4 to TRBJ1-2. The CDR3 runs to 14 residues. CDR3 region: CASSLASPTVGYTF.

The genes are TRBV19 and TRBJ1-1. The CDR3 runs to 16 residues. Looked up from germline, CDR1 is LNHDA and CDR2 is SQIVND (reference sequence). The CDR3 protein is CASSIIGTGGNTEAFF.

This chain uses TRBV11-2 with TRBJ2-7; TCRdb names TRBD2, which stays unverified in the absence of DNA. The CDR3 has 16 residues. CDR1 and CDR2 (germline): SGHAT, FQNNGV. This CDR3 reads CASSLVGGLQPYEQYF.

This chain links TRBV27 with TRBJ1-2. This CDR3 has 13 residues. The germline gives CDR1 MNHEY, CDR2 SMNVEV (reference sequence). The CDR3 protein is CASTGSSGGGYTF.

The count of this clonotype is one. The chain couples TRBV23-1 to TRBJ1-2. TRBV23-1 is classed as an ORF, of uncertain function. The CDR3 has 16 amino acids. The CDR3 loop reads CASSQSQHPGDYGYTF.

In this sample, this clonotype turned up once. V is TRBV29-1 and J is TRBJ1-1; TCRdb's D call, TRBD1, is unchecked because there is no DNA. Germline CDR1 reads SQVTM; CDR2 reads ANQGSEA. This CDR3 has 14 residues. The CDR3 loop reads CSVAPTGVNTEAFF.

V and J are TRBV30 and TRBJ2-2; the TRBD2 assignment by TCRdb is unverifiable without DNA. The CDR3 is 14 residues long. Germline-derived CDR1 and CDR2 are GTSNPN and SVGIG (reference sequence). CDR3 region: CAWSSGKNTGELFF.

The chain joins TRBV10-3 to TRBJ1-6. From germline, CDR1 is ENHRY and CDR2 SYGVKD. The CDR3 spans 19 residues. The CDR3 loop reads CAISGGSEDALSGNSPLHF.

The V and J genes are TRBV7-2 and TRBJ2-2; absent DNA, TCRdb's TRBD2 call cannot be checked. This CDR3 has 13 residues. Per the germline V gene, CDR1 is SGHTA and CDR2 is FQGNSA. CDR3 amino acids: CASSFLLTGELFF. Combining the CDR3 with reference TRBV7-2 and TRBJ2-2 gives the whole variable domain GAGVSQSPSNKVTEKGKDVELRCDPISGHTALYWYRQSLGQGLEFLIYFQGNSAPDKSGLPSDRFSAERTGGSVSTLTIQRTQQEDSAVYLCASSFLLTGELFFGEGSRLTVL.

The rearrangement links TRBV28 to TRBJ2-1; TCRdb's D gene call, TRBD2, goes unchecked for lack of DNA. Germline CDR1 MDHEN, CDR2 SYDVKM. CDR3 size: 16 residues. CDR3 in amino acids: CASSFPQGLGYNEQFF.

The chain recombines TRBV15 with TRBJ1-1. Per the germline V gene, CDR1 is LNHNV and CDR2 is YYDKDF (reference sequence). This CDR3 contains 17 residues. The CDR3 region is CATSGPGQSKPWTEAFF.

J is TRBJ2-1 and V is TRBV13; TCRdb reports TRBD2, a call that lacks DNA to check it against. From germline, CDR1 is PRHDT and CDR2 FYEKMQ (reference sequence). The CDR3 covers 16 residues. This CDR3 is CASSPLVSAGDYEQFF.

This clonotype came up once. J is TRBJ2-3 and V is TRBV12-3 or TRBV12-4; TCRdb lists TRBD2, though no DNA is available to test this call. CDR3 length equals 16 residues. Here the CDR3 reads CASSFGGRALGDTQYF.

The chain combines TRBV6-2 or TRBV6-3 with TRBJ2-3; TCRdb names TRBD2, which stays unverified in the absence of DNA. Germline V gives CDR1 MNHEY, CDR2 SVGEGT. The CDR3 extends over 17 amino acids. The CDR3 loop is CASSSKGTSGRTDTQYF.

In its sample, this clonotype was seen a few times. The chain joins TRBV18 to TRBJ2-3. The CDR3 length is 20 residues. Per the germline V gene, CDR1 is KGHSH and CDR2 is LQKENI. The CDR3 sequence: CASSPPVKSSLFPSTDTQYF.

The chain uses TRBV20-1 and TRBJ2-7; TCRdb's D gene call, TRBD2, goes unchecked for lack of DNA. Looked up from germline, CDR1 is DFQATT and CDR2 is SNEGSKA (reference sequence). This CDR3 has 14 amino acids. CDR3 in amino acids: CSAIILGGSYEQYF.

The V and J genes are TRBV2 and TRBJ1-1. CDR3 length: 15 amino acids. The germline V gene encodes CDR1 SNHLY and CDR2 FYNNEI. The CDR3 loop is CASSEAGQGWGEAFF.

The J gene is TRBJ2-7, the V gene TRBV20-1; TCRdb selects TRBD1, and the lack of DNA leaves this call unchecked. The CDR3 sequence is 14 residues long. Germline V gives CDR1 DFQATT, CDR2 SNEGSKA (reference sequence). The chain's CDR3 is CSAYGTGYRYEQYF.

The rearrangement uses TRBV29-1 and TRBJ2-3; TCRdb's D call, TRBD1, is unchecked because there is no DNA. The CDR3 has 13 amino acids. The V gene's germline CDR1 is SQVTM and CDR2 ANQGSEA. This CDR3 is CSGEGTGQDTQYF.

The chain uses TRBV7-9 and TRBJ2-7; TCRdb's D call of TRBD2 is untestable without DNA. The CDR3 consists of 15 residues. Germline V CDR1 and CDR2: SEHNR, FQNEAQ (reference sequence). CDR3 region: CASSLGTSGSYEQYF.

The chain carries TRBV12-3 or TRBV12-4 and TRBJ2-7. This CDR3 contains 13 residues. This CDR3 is CASSLTEQYEQYF.

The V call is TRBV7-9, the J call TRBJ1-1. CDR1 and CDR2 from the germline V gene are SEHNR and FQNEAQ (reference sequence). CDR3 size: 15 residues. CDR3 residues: CASSLLGGTNTEAFF.

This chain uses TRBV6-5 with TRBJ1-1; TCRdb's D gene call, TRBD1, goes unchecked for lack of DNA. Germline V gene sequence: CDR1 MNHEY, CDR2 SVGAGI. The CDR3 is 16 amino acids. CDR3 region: CASSYRQGAIETEAFF.

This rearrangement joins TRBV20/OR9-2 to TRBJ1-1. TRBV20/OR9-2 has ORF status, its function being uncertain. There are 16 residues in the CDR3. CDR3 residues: CSARDVPGQGNTEAFF.